Reported below is one T cell receptor (beta chain). The antigen is unknown. The sample originates from a study of cytomegalovirus exposure and HLA in healthy donors. Overall study results and limits: A later analysis linked a missense DCLRE1C variant to TCR beta V- and J-gene trimming.

CDR3 length: 13 residues. Unmatched junction bases numbered 2, after V lost 4 bases and J lost 5 bases. Germline values: CDR1 SGHDT, CDR2 YYEEEE. Primers included in the PCR were 60 Vbeta and 13 Jbeta primers. TCRdb keeps only in-frame clones here, not all; method: immunoSEQ multiplex PCR. The sample includes 160,000 or so clones, approximately 80% of them seen just once. Specimen: PBMCs. This TCR was sampled from a male donor in good health and CMV-seropositive. This rearrangement joins TRBV5-6 to TRBJ2-5; 10 bases map to TRBD1. The CDR3 DNA reads TGTGCCAGCAGCCCGGGACAGGGGGAGACCCAGTACTTC. Translation gives CASSPGQGETQYF.